The 27 T cell receptor beta chains below come from one sample, sequenced in a study of shared clonotypes between healthy human individuals. Clones were sequenced by immunoSEQ multiplex PCR, and TCRdb holds only the in-frame ones, with some missing. This sample has around 1,100,000 clones, with roughly 80% found just once. Input material: memory CD4+ T cells from PBMCs. As to subset: CD45RA-negative fraction. Every receptor here comes from a man aged 18-30 years in good health. Some clones in this sample may be carry-over from other donors' samples.

J is TRBJ2-7 and V is TRBV18; D unresolved. Deletions cut 3 bases from V and 9 bases from J, with 15 bases between. This CDR3 is built from 13 residues. Germline V gene sequence: CDR1 KGHSH, CDR2 LQKENI. The CDR3 sequence is CASSPESALRQYF. CDR3 coding DNA: TGTGCCAGCTCACCGGAAAGCGCCCTGAGGCAGTACTTC.

CDR3 sequence (DNA): TGCGCCAGCAGCTTGGGTGGACAATTTAGCTCTGGAAACACCATATATTTT. This translates into CASSLGGQFSSGNTIYF. This chain joins TRBV5-1 and TRBJ1-3; possible D gene TRBD1, 5 bases. CDR1 and CDR2 (germline): SGHRS, YFSETQ. V gave up 0 bases and J gave up 0 bases, with 13 bases separating them. The CDR3 has 17 amino acids.

The chain has TRBV2 and TRBJ1-2; tentative D call: TRBD1 (6 bases). This CDR3 contains 15 residues. V lost 6 bases and J lost 1, with 15 bases in between. Germline V gene lookup returns CDR1 SNHLY and CDR2 FYNNEI. CDR3 bases: TGTGCCAGCAGAGCGAGTACAGGGTTTAACTATGGCTACACCTTC. Its translation is CASRASTGFNYGYTF.

V is TRBV7-2 and J is TRBJ1-2; TRBD1 might be the D (6 bases). CDR1 is SGHTA and CDR2 is FQGNSA in the germline V gene. The CDR3 runs to 13 residues. The ends were cut back, 5 bases at V and 4 bases at J, with 11 bases in the middle. Here the CDR3 reads CASSPGGRYGYTF. CDR3 nucleotides: TGTGCCAGCAGCCCCGGGGGCCGCTATGGCTACACCTTC.

The chain has TRBV12-5 and TRBJ2-3, with 10 nucleotides matching TRBD2. Germline lookup yields CDR1 LGHNT and CDR2 FRNRAP. The CDR3 covers 13 residues. J was trimmed by 3 bases and V by 7 bases; bases with no gene match: 1. The CDR3 sequence is CASELAGTDTQYF. CDR3 nucleotide sequence: TGTGCTAGTGAACTAGCGGGAACAGATACGCAGTATTTT.

This clone was seen only once. This chain links TRBV5-1 with TRBJ2-7; D call uncertain. The CDR3 contains 13 residues. Looked up from germline, CDR1 is SGHRS and CDR2 is YFSETQ. Trimming stripped 7 bases from V and 4 bases from J, with 15 bases between. The CDR3 sequence: CASRTLTEYEQYF. The CDR3 nucleotides read TGCGCCAGCCGGACGTTAACTGAATACGAGCAGTACTTC.

The rearrangement links TRBV30 to TRBJ2-3, with D maybe TRBD2 (6 bases). Germline V gene sequence: CDR1 GTSNPN, CDR2 SVGIG (reference sequence). This CDR3 contains 12 residues. Trimming stripped 0 bases from V and 8 bases from J, with 9 bases between. The CDR3 bases are TGTGCCTGGAGTGTTGGAGGGCTTACGCAGTATTTT. This translates into CAWSVGGLTQYF.

This clone was seen a few times. Other nucleotide sequences in the sample specify the same CDR3. V gene TRBV6-5 combines with J gene TRBJ2-2; D gene uncertain. The CDR3 runs 14 residues. V was trimmed by 0 bases and J by 1 base, leaving 3 bases between them. Germline loops: CDR1 MNHEY, CDR2 SVGAGI. The CDR3 protein is CASSYSRNTGELFF. The CDR3 DNA is TGTGCCAGCAGTTACTCCCGGAACACCGGGGAGCTGTTTTTT.

The J gene is TRBJ1-1, the V gene TRBV4-1; D possibly corresponds to TRBD1 (6 bases). V was cut by 4 bases and J by 0 bases, with 15 bases left in between. The CDR3 sequence is 16 residues long. Germline values: CDR1 MGHRA, CDR2 YSYEKL. CDR3 in DNA: TGCGCCAGCAGCCGGGGGCCTGGGACCATGAACACTGAAGCTTTCTTT. Residues: CASSRGPGTMNTEAFF.

V usage is TRBV7-8 and J usage is TRBJ2-5, with 9 bases lining up with TRBD2. The CDR3 covers 17 residues. V shed 2 bases and J 1 base; nucleotides not matched to a gene: 8. Germline loops: CDR1 SGHVS, CDR2 FQNEAQ. This CDR3 reads CASSLTVAGEVQETQYF. Written as DNA, the CDR3 is TGTGCCAGCAGCTTAACCGTAGCGGGAGAGGTCCAAGAGACCCAGTACTTC.

This chain joins TRBV5-1 and TRBJ2-1, with 7 bases fitting TRBD2. V trimming: 5 bases; J trimming: 4 bases; junction bases outside the gene matches: 6. The germline gives CDR1 SGHRS, CDR2 YFSETQ. This CDR3 region has 14 residues. The CDR3 DNA reads TGCGCCAGCAGAGCGGGGCCCTCATACAATGAGCAGTTCTTC. Its protein product is CASRAGPSYNEQFF. Looking up the rest from reference TRBV5-1 and TRBJ2-1 gives the full variable domain: KAGVTQTPRYLIKTRGQQVTLSCSPISGHRSVSWYQQTPGQGLQFLFEYFSETQRNKGNFPGRFSGRQFSNSRSEMNVSTLELGDSALYLCASRAGPSYNEQFFGPGTRLTVL.

V is TRBV12-5 and J is TRBJ1-1, with D uncertain. The V end was cut by 4 bases, the J end by 3 bases, with 12 bases between. Germline-derived CDR1 and CDR2 are LGHNT and FRNRAP. CDR3 length: 14 amino acids. The CDR3 nucleotides read TGTGCTAGTGGTTCGACGTCAAGGGACACTGAAGCTTTCTTT. This encodes CASGSTSRDTEAFF. The entire variable domain, with the rest obtained from reference TRBV12-5 and TRBJ1-1, is as follows: DARVTQTPRHKVTEMGQEVTMRCQPILGHNTVFWYRQTMMQGLELLAYFRNRAPLDDSGMPKDRFSAEMPDATLATLKIQPSEPRDSAVYFCASGSTSRDTEAFFGQGTRLTVV.

V and J are TRBV11-2 and TRBJ1-4; TRBD1 agrees at 12 bases. The CDR3 contains 17 residues. Germline-derived CDR1 and CDR2 are SGHAT and FQNNGV. With V trimmed by 1 base and J by 8 bases, 8 bases remained unmatched. CDR3 loop: CASSLVGQGAVMEKLFF. Here the CDR3 DNA reads TGTGCCAGCAGCTTAGTGGGACAGGGGGCAGTCATGGAAAAACTGTTTTTT.

This sequence joins TRBV11-2 and TRBJ2-7, with a possible D match to TRBD2 (6 bases). V lost 5 bases to trimming and J lost 1 base, with 18 bases between them. The CDR3 loop spans 16 amino acids. The germline gives CDR1 SGHAT, CDR2 FQNNGV. The CDR3 DNA follows: TGTGCCAGCAGCCCGGGACTGTTGACTGTATCCTACGAGCAGTACTTC. Its translation is CASSPGLLTVSYEQYF.

This chain links TRBV28 with TRBJ2-7; TRBD1 matches 9 bases. Per germline, CDR1 MDHEN and CDR2 SYDVKM. After removal of 6 bases from V and 3 bases from J, the junction contained 6 bases not matched to a gene. This CDR3 has 14 residues. CDR3 nucleotides: TGTGCCAGCAGGCGACAGGGGGGATTCTACGAGCAGTACTTC. Translating gives CASRRQGGFYEQYF.

V is TRBV30 and J is TRBJ1-3; D unclear. V was clipped by 7 bases and J by 0 bases, with 10 bases between them. The CDR3 length is 13 residues. Germline V CDR1 and CDR2: GTSNPN, SVGIG (reference sequence). In DNA form, the CDR3 reads TGTGCCTCCACCAGGCTCTCTGGAAACACCATATATTTT. As protein: CASTRLSGNTIYF.

The chain joins TRBV11-1 to TRBJ2-5; D unresolved. CDR1 is SGHAT and CDR2 is FQDESV in the germline V gene (reference sequence). The V and J ends lost 5 bases and 2 bases respectively, with 15 bases between them. The CDR3 is 15 residues long. The DNA of the CDR3 is TGTGCCAGCAGCCCCCACCCAGAGGAACAAGAGACCCAGTACTTC. Protein sequence: CASSPHPEEQETQYF.

The chain carries TRBV30 and TRBJ2-1; 12 bases line up with TRBD2. CDR3 length: 15 residues. J lost 10 bases, V lost 0 bases, and 7 bases had no gene match. Germline CDR1 is GTSNPN and CDR2 is SVGIG (reference sequence). The CDR3 DNA follows: TGTGCCTGGAGTGTAGGGCTAGCGGGAGGGGGAGAGCAGTTCTTC. It encodes CAWSVGLAGGGEQFF. The full variable domain, its missing parts supplied by reference TRBV30 and TRBJ2-1, is SQTIHQWPATLVQPVGSPLSLECTVEGTSNPNLYWYRQAAGRGLQLLFYSVGIGQISSEVPQNLSASRPQDRQFILSSKKLLLSDSGFYLCAWSVGLAGGGEQFFGPGTRLTVL.

This clone occurred many times. V is TRBV28 and J is TRBJ1-4; no clear D gene. The CDR3 totals 15 residues. Germline CDR1 and CDR2: MDHEN and SYDVKM. The V end was cut by 6 bases, the J end by 0 bases, with 11 bases between. CDR3 sequence reads: CASSRNGATNEKLFF. DNA of the CDR3: TGTGCCAGCAGCAGAAACGGAGCAACTAATGAAAAACTGTTTTTT.

There are a few counts of this clone. The chain combines TRBV14 with TRBJ1-1; D gene unclear. In germline, CDR1 is SGHDN, CDR2 FVKESK. V was trimmed by 4 bases and J by 2 bases, leaving 20 bases between them. This CDR3 contains 17 residues. This chain's CDR3 is CASSPPGGRQANTEAFF. The CDR3 DNA follows: TGTGCCAGCAGCCCCCCGGGCGGACGCCAGGCAAACACTGAAGCTTTCTTT.

The rearrangement joins TRBV30 to TRBJ1-2; the D gene is possibly TRBD1 (6 bases). Trimming removed 4 bases from V and 4 bases from J, with 19 bases in between. The CDR3 length is 15 residues. Germline assignment: CDR1 GTSNPN and CDR2 SVGIG (reference sequence). The CDR3 reads CAWTQGQPGVYGYTF. The CDR3 DNA sequence: TGTGCCTGGACCCAAGGGCAACCAGGGGTCTATGGCTACACCTTC.

Concerning this clone itself: A much larger clonotype is one base distant, so this may be a read error. V gene TRBV6-5 combines with J gene TRBJ2-6; TRBD2 is a possible D gene (6 bases). Germline V gene lookup returns CDR1 MNHEY and CDR2 SVGAGI. CDR3 length: 13 residues. V shed 10 bases and J shed 2 bases, with 9 bases lying between them. The CDR3 is CATGSTGANVLTF. The CDR3, as DNA: TGTGCCACCGGGAGCACTGGGGCCAACGTCCTGACTTTC.

The chain employs TRBV7-2 and TRBJ1-5; 7 nucleotides match TRBD1. The CDR3 has 18 residues. Germline V gene data show CDR1 as SGHTA and CDR2 as FQGNSA. The V and J ends lost 2 bases and 3 bases, in that order; junction bases with no gene match: 13. The CDR3 DNA sequence: TGTGCCAGCAGCTTAACGGGACATTGGGACAGCGACAATCAGCCCCAGCATTTT. Its translation is CASSLTGHWDSDNQPQHF.

The chain links TRBV5-1 to TRBJ2-3; 7 nucleotides agree with TRBD2. The CDR3 runs to 16 residues. V lost 0 bases and J lost 1; bases outside the gene matches: 5. Germline V CDR1 and CDR2: SGHRS, YFSETQ. The CDR3: CASSLGAGRGTDTQYF. CDR3 bases: TGCGCCAGCAGCTTGGGAGCGGGGCGAGGCACAGATACGCAGTATTTT.

The V gene is TRBV27, the J gene TRBJ2-7; 9 bases fit TRBD1. Trimming at V came to 11 bases and at J to 4 bases, leaving 12 bases not matched to a gene. The germline V gene encodes CDR1 MNHEY and CDR2 SMNVEV (reference sequence). The CDR3 extends over 14 amino acids. The CDR3 nucleotides are TGTGCCTGCTCCCGCGCGGGACAGGGTTACGAGCAGTACTTC. This encodes CACSRAGQGYEQYF.

The J gene is TRBJ2-1, the V gene TRBV19; D gene uncertain. This CDR3 has 13 residues. V was clipped by 8 bases and J by 0 bases, with 8 bases between them. Germline assignment: CDR1 LNHDA and CDR2 SQIVND (reference sequence). The chain's CDR3 is CASRGYSYNEQFF. Here the CDR3 DNA reads TGTGCCAGTCGAGGTTACTCCTACAATGAGCAGTTCTTC.

This chain links TRBV19 with TRBJ2-3; D ambiguous. The ends were cut back, 2 bases at V and 1 base at J, with 7 bases in the middle. The CDR3 length is 14 residues. Looked up from germline, CDR1 is LNHDA and CDR2 is SQIVND (reference sequence). The CDR3 protein is CASSIRKGTDTQYF. The CDR3 region has the DNA TGTGCCAGTAGTATAAGGAAGGGCACAGATACGCAGTATTTT.